This is a list of T cell receptor beta chains from one sample in a study of T cell responses to AZD1222 COVID-19 vaccine. Profiled with immunoSEQ multiplex PCR; TCRdb holds only in-frame clones, not every one. The table includes about 120,000 clones, around 86% detected once. This specimen consisted of peripheral blood, obtained 28 days after the second AZD1222 dose. Source of these receptors: an adult who received the AZD1222 COVID-19 vaccine. Both conserved end residues are part of each CDR3. Fields, in order: D gene, V gene, clone size, J gene, CDR3 DNA, CDR3 protein. A D gene is named only where the DNA matches it firmly. Clone size is shown for a subset of rows, as once, few, many or a class of expanded clone.

>.|TRBV6-5|.|TRBJ1-5
TGTGCCTCCTCCTTAGGGCAGTTCAATCAGCCCCAGCATTTT
CASSLGQFNQPQHF
>.|TRBV4-2|.|TRBJ2-3
TGTGCCAGCAGCCCCTCCAAAGGGGGGGTGCGCACAGATACGCAGTATTTT
CASSPSKGGVRTDTQYF
>.|TRBV19|few|TRBJ1-2
TGTGCCAGTAGTTGGGGGTCGAGGGCCTCTAACTATGGCTACACCTTC
CASSWGSRASNYGYTF
>TRBD1|TRBV28|.|TRBJ1-3
TGTGCCAGCAGACGGACAGGGGGCTCGTGGGGAAACACCATATATTTT
CASRRTGGSWGNTIYF
>.|TRBV7-2|few|TRBJ1-2
TGTGCCAGCAGCCCCGGGGGCGAGTATGGCTACACCTTC
CASSPGGEYGYTF
>.|TRBV7-8|.|TRBJ1-1
TGTGCCAGCAGCTACGGACACACTGAAGCTTTCTTT
CASSYGHTEAFF
>TRBD2|TRBV5-1|once|TRBJ2-3
TGCGCCAGCAGCCCAGGCGGGGGTGCAGATACGCAGTATTTT
CASSPGGGADTQYF
>TRBD1|TRBV11-3|.|TRBJ2-1
TGTGCCAGCAGCCGATCGGACAGGGGAGAAAATGAGCAGTTCTTC
CASSRSDRGENEQFF
>.|TRBV14|.|TRBJ2-1
TGTGCCAGCAGCCCGTATCTAGGAAATGAGCAGTTCTTC
CASSPYLGNEQFF
>TRBD2|TRBV23-1|.|TRBJ2-1
TGCGCCAGCCCAGCGGGGTTAAGCTCCTACAATGAGCAGTTCTTC
CASPAGLSSYNEQFF
>.|TRBV5-1|.|TRBJ1-1
TGCGCCAGCAGCTTGTGGAGGCAGAACACTGAAGCTTTCTTT
CASSLWRQNTEAFF
>TRBD2|TRBV4-1|once|TRBJ2-3
TGCGCCAGCAGCCATAGCGGGGGATACACAGATACGCAGTATTTT
CASSHSGGYTDTQYF
>TRBD1|TRBV19|.|TRBJ1-3
TGTGCCAGTAGTGTCGGGACAGCGCCCCGAAACACCATATATTTT
CASSVGTAPRNTIYF